A single T cell receptor beta chain is shown here with its context. The antigen is undetermined. For TCR beta, libraries came from quantitative 5'-RACE with molecular barcodes. In TCRdb, the 5' RACE reads were re-called with MiXCR into one record per CDR3 protein. The repertoire holds 350,000 to 550,000 distinct CDR3 sequences, more than 25% seen once, with 0.89% in the top ten. The sample comes from a study of CD8 T cells in ankylosing spondylitis. This CDR3 has 15 amino acids. J gave up 8 bases and V 3 bases, and 11 bases lay outside the gene matches. Germline V gene data show CDR1 as SGHRS and CDR2 as YFSETQ. Study outcomes and limitations: The study identified a TCR beta motif of roughly eight highly homologous variants that appeared characteristic of ankylosing spondylitis blood. Before this, some motif variants had been reported in reactive arthritis synovial fluid and blood. Reportedly, significant enrichment of disease-linked clones occurred in matched ankylosing spondylitis synovial fluid.

The clonotype originates from a male donor with ankylosing spondylitis. The rearrangement joins TRBV5-1 to TRBJ1-2; 9 bases map to TRBD1. The source material was blood, either unsorted or a sorted T cell fraction (not recorded which). In nucleotides, the CDR3 is TGCGCCAGCAGCTATACGGGACAGGGTGACGAGGGCTACACCTTC. Protein product: CASSYTGQGDEGYTF. Full variable domain (outside the CDR3, taken from reference TRBV5-1 and TRBJ1-2): KAGVTQTPRYLIKTRGQQVTLSCSPISGHRSVSWYQQTPGQGLQFLFEYFSETQRNKGNFPGRFSGRQFSNSRSEMNVSTLELGDSALYLCASSYTGQGDEGYTFGSGTRLTVV.